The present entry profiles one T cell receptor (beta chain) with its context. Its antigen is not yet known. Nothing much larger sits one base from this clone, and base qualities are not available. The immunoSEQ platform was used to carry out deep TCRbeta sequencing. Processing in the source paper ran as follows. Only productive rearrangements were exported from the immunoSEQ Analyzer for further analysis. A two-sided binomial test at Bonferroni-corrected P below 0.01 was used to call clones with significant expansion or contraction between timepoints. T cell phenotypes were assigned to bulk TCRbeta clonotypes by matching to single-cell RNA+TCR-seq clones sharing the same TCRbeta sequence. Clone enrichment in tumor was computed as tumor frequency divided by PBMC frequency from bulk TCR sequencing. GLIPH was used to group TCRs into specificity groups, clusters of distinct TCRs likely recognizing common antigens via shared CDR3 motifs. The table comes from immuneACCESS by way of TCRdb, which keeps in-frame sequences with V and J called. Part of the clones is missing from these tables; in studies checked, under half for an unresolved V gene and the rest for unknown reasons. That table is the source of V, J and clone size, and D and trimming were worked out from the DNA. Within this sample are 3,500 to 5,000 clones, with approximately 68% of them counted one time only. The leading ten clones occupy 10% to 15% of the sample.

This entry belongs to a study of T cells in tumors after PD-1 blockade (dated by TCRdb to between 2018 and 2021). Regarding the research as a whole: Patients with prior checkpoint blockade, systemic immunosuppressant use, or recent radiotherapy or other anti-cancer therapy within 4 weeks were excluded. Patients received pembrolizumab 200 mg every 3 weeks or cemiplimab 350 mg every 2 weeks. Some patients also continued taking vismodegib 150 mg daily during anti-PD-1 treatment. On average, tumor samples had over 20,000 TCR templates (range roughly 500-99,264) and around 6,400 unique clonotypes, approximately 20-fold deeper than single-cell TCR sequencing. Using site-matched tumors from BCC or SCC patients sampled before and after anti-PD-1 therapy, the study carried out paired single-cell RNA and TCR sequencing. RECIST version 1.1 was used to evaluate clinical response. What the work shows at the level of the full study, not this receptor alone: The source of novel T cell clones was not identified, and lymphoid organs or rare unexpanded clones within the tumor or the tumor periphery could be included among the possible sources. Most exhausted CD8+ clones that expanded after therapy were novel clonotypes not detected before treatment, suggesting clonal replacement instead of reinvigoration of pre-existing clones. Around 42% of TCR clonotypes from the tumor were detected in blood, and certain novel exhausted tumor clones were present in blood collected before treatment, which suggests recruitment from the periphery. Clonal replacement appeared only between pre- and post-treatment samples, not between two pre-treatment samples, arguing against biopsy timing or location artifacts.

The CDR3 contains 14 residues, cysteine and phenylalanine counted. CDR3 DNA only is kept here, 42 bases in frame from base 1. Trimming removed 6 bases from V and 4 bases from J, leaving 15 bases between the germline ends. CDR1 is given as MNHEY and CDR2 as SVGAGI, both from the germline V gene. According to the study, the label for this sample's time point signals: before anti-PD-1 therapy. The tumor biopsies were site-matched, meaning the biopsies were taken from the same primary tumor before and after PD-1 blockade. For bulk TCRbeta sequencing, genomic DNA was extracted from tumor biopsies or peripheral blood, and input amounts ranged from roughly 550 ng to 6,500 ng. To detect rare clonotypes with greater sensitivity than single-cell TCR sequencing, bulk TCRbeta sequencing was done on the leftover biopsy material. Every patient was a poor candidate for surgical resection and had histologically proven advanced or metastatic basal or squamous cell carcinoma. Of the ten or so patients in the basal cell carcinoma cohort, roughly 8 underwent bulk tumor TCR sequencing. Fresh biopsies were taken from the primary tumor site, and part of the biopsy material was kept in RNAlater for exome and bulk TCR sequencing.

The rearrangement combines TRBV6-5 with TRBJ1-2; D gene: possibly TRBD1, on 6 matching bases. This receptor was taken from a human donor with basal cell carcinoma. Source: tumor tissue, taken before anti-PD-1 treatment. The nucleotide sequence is TGTGCCAGCAGCCCGCCGACAGGCGGCTATGGCTACACCTTC. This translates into CASSPPTGGYGYTF.